The 27 T cell receptor beta chains presented below share a single source sample, sequenced in a study of shared T cell receptors in the human thymus. The repertoire was sequenced with immunoSEQ multiplex PCR; TCRdb's copy has only in-frame clones and lacks some. Of 600,000 to 900,000 clones listed, 70% to 90% were seen once; the top ten hold around 0.01%. These data were also filed under a second study, of human thymus T cells.

Sequencing was carried out using thymocytes. These receptor sequences come from a girl less than two years old with a congenital heart defect.

The V and J genes are TRBV28 and TRBJ2-2, with D perhaps matching TRBD1 (5 bases). V gave up 4 bases and J gave up 6 bases, with 15 bases separating them. This CDR3 is built from 15 residues. Germline CDR1 MDHEN, CDR2 SYDVKM. In DNA form, the CDR3 reads TGTGCCAGCAGTTCGACAGTAAGGTCCGCCGGGGAGCTGTTTTTT. Translated, it gives CASSSTVRSAGELFF.

The sample holds a few counts of this clone. This chain uses TRBV30 with TRBJ1-3, with D perhaps matching TRBD1 (6 bases). Germline lookup yields CDR1 GTSNPN and CDR2 SVGIG (reference sequence). This CDR3 has 13 amino acids. V lost 3 bases and J lost 3, with 9 bases in between. CDR3 DNA: TGTGCCTGGAGACAGGGAAGTGGAAACACCATATATTTT. This codes for CAWRQGSGNTIYF.

Only one count was recorded for this clone. The chain carries TRBV29-1 and TRBJ1-1; D is perhaps TRBD1 (5 bases). CDR1 is SQVTM and CDR2 is ANQGSEA in the germline V gene. This CDR3 has 13 amino acids. V lost 7 bases and J 4 bases, leaving 16 bases between the germline ends. In DNA, the CDR3 is TGCAGCGCCTGCCTTGGGGGGGTCACTGAAGCTTTCTTT. It yields the protein CSACLGGVTEAFF.

J is TRBJ2-3 and V is TRBV7-3; D is possibly TRBD1 (6 bases). Germline V gene sequence: CDR1 SGHTA, CDR2 FQGTGA. V dropped 5 bases and J dropped 4 bases, with 16 bases sitting between them. The CDR3 consists of 15 residues. CDR3 DNA sequence: TGTGCCAGCAGCCCGCAGGGGACCGCGGCAGATACGCAGTATTTT. It yields the protein CASSPQGTAADTQYF.

The V and J genes are TRBV5-5 and TRBJ1-2, with 8 bases fitting TRBD1. Germline CDR1 is SGHKS and CDR2 is YYEKEE (reference sequence). The CDR3 has 14 residues. The V segment lost 4 bases and the J segment 6 bases; nucleotides outside the gene matches: 8. CDR3 nucleotide sequence: TGTGCCAGCAGCAAGAATCAGGGGGCGGATGGCTACACCTTC. Its protein product is CASSKNQGADGYTF.

The gene calls are TRBV27 and TRBJ1-5; 11 bases agree with TRBD1. The CDR3 length is 16 residues. From germline, CDR1 is MNHEY and CDR2 SMNVEV (reference sequence). Trimming cost V 5 bases and J 5 bases; bases outside gene matches: 8. CDR3 nucleotide sequence: TGTGCCAGCAGTACCCAACCGGGACAGGGGGATCAGCCCCAGCATTTT. Protein: CASSTQPGQGDQPQHF.

This clone appeared once. V is TRBV28 and J is TRBJ2-1, with 12 bases aligning to TRBD2. The V segment lost 5 bases and the J segment 5 bases; nucleotides outside the gene matches: 10. Per germline, CDR1 MDHEN and CDR2 SYDVKM. The CDR3 has 17 amino acids. CDR3 sequence (DNA): TGTGCCAGCAGTCCCCTAGCGGGGGGGCCGAATGACAATGAGCAGTTCTTC. Protein sequence: CASSPLAGGPNDNEQFF.

This clone has only a few counts. This chain uses TRBV19 with TRBJ1-5; D might be TRBD1 (5 bases). This CDR3 has 13 amino acids. From germline, CDR1 is LNHDA and CDR2 SQIVND (reference sequence). V lost 7 bases to trimming and J lost 4 bases, with 11 bases between them. CDR3 nucleotide sequence: TGTGCCAGTACGGACACCGCTAATCAGCCCCAGCATTTT. It codes for CASTDTANQPQHF.

V is TRBV10-3 and J is TRBJ2-5, with 11 bases aligning to TRBD2. V lost 10 bases to trimming and J lost 5 bases; unmatched junction nucleotides: 18. The CDR3 runs 17 residues. Germline V gives CDR1 ENHRY, CDR2 SYGVKD. The CDR3 region has the DNA TGTGCCACCGGGGAGAAAACTAGCGGGGGCTCTAGTGAGACCCAGTACTTC. Protein sequence: CATGEKTSGGSSETQYF.

The chain has TRBV5-5 and TRBJ1-2; D call uncertain. V lost 4 bases to trimming and J lost 5 bases, with 6 bases between them. CDR3 size: 11 residues. Per germline, CDR1 SGHKS and CDR2 YYEKEE (reference sequence). DNA for the CDR3: TGTGCCAGCAGCCTATCATATGGCTACACCTTC. Its translation: CASSLSYGYTF.

V usage is TRBV5-8 and J usage is TRBJ1-4; D possibly corresponds to TRBD1 (5 bases). V lost 0 bases and J lost 3, with 15 bases in between. Per the germline V gene, CDR1 is SGHTS and CDR2 is YDEGEE. This CDR3 has 17 residues. CDR3 DNA: TGTGCCAGCAGCTTGGAACCCAGGGATGTAGCTAATGAAAAACTGTTTTTT. It yields the protein CASSLEPRDVANEKLFF.

V is TRBV5-1 and J is TRBJ2-7, with unresolved D. There are 16 residues in the CDR3. CDR1 is SGHRS and CDR2 is YFSETQ in the germline V gene. Trimming pared 2 bases from V and 0 bases from J, leaving 15 bases between. CDR3 sequence (DNA): TGCGCCAGCAGCTTTAGGCTGGGCACCATCTCCTACGAGCAGTACTTC. Its translation: CASSFRLGTISYEQYF.

The chain links TRBV2 to TRBJ2-1; 15 nucleotides agree with TRBD2. The germline V gene encodes CDR1 SNHLY and CDR2 FYNNEI. The CDR3 runs to 14 residues. V lost 6 bases, J lost 14 bases, and 8 bases stayed unmatched. CDR3 sequence reads: CASSRRTSGGAEFF. CDR3 bases: TGTGCCAGCAGCAGACGGACTAGCGGGGGGGCAGAGTTCTTC. The whole variable domain, filled in from reference TRBV2 and TRBJ2-1, reads EPEVTQTPSHQVTQMGQEVILRCVPISNHLYFYWYRQILGQKVEFLVSFYNNEISEKSEIFDDQFSVERPDGSNFTLKIRSTKLEDSAMYFCASSRRTSGGAEFFGPGTRLTVL.

V is TRBV9 and J is TRBJ2-3, with D maybe TRBD2 (6 bases). Germline CDR1 reads SGDLS; CDR2 reads YYNGEE. V was shortened by 4 bases and J by 1 base, with 22 bases between the two germline ends. The CDR3 spans 18 residues. The CDR3 DNA reads as TGTGCCAGCAGCCCCCATTGGGGGGATACAATCGGCACAGATACGCAGTATTTT. Translation gives CASSPHWGDTIGTDTQYF.

This clone was seen a handful of times. The rearrangement joins TRBV18 to TRBJ1-1; TRBD1 might be the D (6 bases). Germline V gene lookup returns CDR1 KGHSH and CDR2 LQKENI. The CDR3 loop spans 14 amino acids. V was clipped by 8 bases and J by 3 bases, with 16 bases between them. The CDR3 DNA reads as TGTGCCAGCGCCCAACAGGGATCGGACACTGAAGCTTTCTTT. It codes for CASAQQGSDTEAFF.

V is TRBV28 and J is TRBJ1-5, with D perhaps TRBD1 (5 bases). The V gene's germline CDR1 is MDHEN and CDR2 SYDVKM. The CDR3 has 15 amino acids. Trimming removed 7 bases from V and 7 bases from J, with 20 bases in between. The CDR3 sequence: CASIRGTPLEQPQHF. In DNA, the CDR3 is TGTGCCAGCATACGGGGGACTCCCTTGGAACAGCCCCAGCATTTT.

The chain joins TRBV9 to TRBJ2-1; D might be TRBD1 (6 bases). Germline values: CDR1 SGDLS, CDR2 YYNGEE. The length of the CDR3 is 17 residues. The germline V and J ends were trimmed by 4 bases and 4 bases, with 21 bases remaining between them. The CDR3 bases are TGTGCCAGCAGCCTCCCCTCAGGGGAACGCGATTACAATGAGCAGTTCTTC. Its translation is CASSLPSGERDYNEQFF.

The chain recombines TRBV7-2 with TRBJ2-3, with 13 bases lining up with TRBD2. The CDR3 is 16 amino acids. After removal of 4 bases from V and 4 bases from J, the junction contained 5 bases not matched to a gene. CDR1 is SGHTA and CDR2 is FQGNSA in the germline V gene. The CDR3 protein is CASSCPLAGGPDTQYF. The DNA of the CDR3 is TGTGCCAGCAGCTGTCCACTAGCGGGGGGGCCAGATACGCAGTATTTT.

The genes are TRBV9 and TRBJ1-2; a possible D gene is TRBD1 (6 bases). This CDR3 spans 16 amino acids. The ends were cut back, 0 bases at V and 1 base at J, with 13 bases in the middle. The V gene's germline CDR1 is SGDLS and CDR2 YYNGEE. The CDR3 sequence is CASSVVKQGGNYGYTF. The DNA of the CDR3 is TGTGCCAGCAGCGTAGTAAAACAGGGCGGTAACTATGGCTACACCTTC.

The V and J genes are TRBV18 and TRBJ2-1; TRBD2 aligns across 9 bases. The length of the CDR3 is 16 residues. Unmatched junction bases numbered 9, after V lost 1 base and J lost 8 bases. Looked up from germline, CDR1 is KGHSH and CDR2 is LQKENI. The CDR3 DNA sequence: TGTGCCAGCTCACCACGATTTGCGGGGGGGCCGGATGAGCAGTTCTTC. Encoded protein: CASSPRFAGGPDEQFF.

A single count supports this clone. The chain joins TRBV7-8 to TRBJ1-3, with D perhaps TRBD1 (6 bases). V dropped 5 bases and J dropped 0 bases, with 17 bases sitting between them. The germline gives CDR1 SGHVS, CDR2 FQNEAQ. The CDR3 totals 17 residues. The CDR3 protein is CASSALQGEDSGNTIYF. CDR3 coding DNA: TGTGCCAGCAGCGCACTACAGGGAGAGGACTCTGGAAACACCATATATTTT. Supplemented by reference TRBV7-8 and TRBJ1-3, the full variable domain reads GAGVSQSPRYKVAKRGQDVALRCDPISGHVSLFWYQQALGQGPEFLTYFQNEAQLDKSGLPSDRFFAERPEGSVSTLKIQRTQQEDSAVYLCASSALQGEDSGNTIYFGEGSWLTVV.

The V and J genes are TRBV7-8 and TRBJ1-4; no clear D. Germline lookup yields CDR1 SGHVS and CDR2 FQNEAQ. The CDR3 totals 16 residues. With 4 bases removed from V and 7 bases from J, the gap between germline ends came to 19 bases. CDR3: CASSSARYGPGEKLFF. The CDR3, as DNA: TGTGCCAGCAGCTCAGCCCGGTACGGTCCGGGTGAAAAACTGTTTTTT.

This chain uses TRBV28 with TRBJ2-5; D gene unclear. This CDR3 has 13 residues. Trimming pared 3 bases from V and 5 bases from J, leaving 10 bases between. Germline loops: CDR1 MDHEN, CDR2 SYDVKM. The CDR3 bases are TGTGCCAGCAGTTTCAGCGCGTGGGAGACCCAGTACTTC. Translated, it gives CASSFSAWETQYF. Looking up the rest from reference TRBV28 and TRBJ2-5 gives the full variable domain: DVKVTQSSRYLVKRTGEKVFLECVQDMDHENMFWYRQDPGLGLRLIYFSYDVKMKEKGDIPEGYSVSREKKERFSLILESASTNQTSMYLCASSFSAWETQYFGPGTRLLVL.

V usage is TRBV6-6 and J usage is TRBJ2-3, with 7 positions matching TRBD1. CDR1 and CDR2 from the germline V gene are MNHNY and SVGAGI (reference sequence). V dropped 6 bases and J dropped 6; count of bases not matched to a gene: 15. The CDR3 length is 16 residues. CDR3 in amino acids: CASSFKRRGIGDTQYF. In DNA, the CDR3 is TGTGCCAGCAGCTTCAAACGCAGGGGGATCGGGGATACGCAGTATTTT.

This chain connects TRBV6-4 to TRBJ2-3, with D maybe TRBD2 (6 bases). Trimming removed 4 bases at V and 2 bases at J, with 13 bases between. The germline gives CDR1 MRHNA, CDR2 SNTAGT. This CDR3 is built from 15 residues. Here the CDR3 reads CASSVTGEPTDTQYF. The CDR3 DNA follows: TGTGCCAGCAGTGTTACGGGGGAACCCACAGATACGCAGTATTTT.

The gene calls are TRBV28 and TRBJ2-6; the D gene is possibly TRBD2 (5 bases). Looked up from germline, CDR1 is MDHEN and CDR2 is SYDVKM. Trimming shortened V by 6 bases and J by 1 base, and 10 bases separated the two germline ends. The CDR3 extends over 15 amino acids. CDR3 sequence: CASSREPSGANVLTF. The CDR3 coding sequence is TGTGCCAGCAGCCGGGAACCTTCTGGGGCCAACGTCCTGACTTTC.

This clone was seen a few times. This sequence joins TRBV7-2 and TRBJ2-5; TRBD2 agrees at 11 bases. From germline, CDR1 is SGHTA and CDR2 FQGNSA. Trimming took 5 bases from V and 5 from J; bases not matched to a gene: 7. The CDR3 length is 15 residues. CDR3 loop: CASSISGGACETQYF. Here the CDR3 DNA reads TGTGCCAGCAGCATTAGCGGGGGGGCCTGCGAGACCCAGTACTTC.